This TCR beta chain was sequenced during a study of cytomegalovirus exposure and HLA in healthy donors. Study in general: Sequencing of about 179 million T cells in an earlier analysis found around 120 million unique TCR beta sequences. Whole-study results and caveats: One later analysis reportedly identified an Asian-associated ancestry cluster that showed fewer N-insertions than the roughly 700-donor mean. Later, TCR association rates were found to vary by HLA locus, highest for DRB1 and lowest for HLA-C.

Regarding this clone: Its antigen is unknown.

The CDR3 is 15 residues long. Per the germline V gene, CDR1 is KGHSH and CDR2 is LQKENI. V lost 4 bases, J lost 9 bases, and 19 bases lay in between. Primers included in the PCR were 60 Vbeta and 13 Jbeta primers. Here immunoSEQ multiplex PCR was the method, and the copy in TCRdb shows in-frame clones only, minus some. This repertoire shows tens of thousands of clones, roughly 64% found once; its top ten account for 14% to 15%. The rearrangement links TRBV18 to TRBJ2-1; D ambiguous. The sequence came from a woman in her thirties or forties in good health and CMV-seropositive. Material: PBMCs. This CDR3 reads CASSLTQFGTGEQFF. DNA of the CDR3: TGTGCCAGCTCACTTACGCAGTTCGGAACGGGTGAGCAGTTCTTC.